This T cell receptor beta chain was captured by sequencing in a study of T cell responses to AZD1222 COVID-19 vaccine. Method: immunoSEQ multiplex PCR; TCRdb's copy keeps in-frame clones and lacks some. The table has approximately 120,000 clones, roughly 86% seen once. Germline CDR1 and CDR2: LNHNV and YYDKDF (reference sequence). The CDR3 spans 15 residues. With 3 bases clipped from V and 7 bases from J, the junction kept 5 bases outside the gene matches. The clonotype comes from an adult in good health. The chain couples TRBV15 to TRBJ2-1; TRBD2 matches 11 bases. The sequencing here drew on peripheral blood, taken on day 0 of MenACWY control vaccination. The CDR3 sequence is CATSSLAGGWNEQFF. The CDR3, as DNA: TGTGCCACCAGCAGCCTAGCGGGAGGTTGGAATGAGCAGTTCTTC.